The 5 T cell receptor beta chains below were found in one sample sequenced in a study of patients and donors after allogeneic stem cell transplantation. TCRdb analysed the RT-PCR reads with MiXCR anew, one entry per CDR3 protein. The repertoire holds tens of thousands of distinct CDR3 sequences, with just under 5% as singletons. Sequencing input: blood, either unsorted or a sorted T cell fraction (not recorded which). All receptors come from a human donor who was either an allogeneic HSCT recipient or a stem cell or donor lymphocyte infusion donor (not recorded which). It is not recorded whose cells these are; they may come from a transplant donor.

The rearrangement joins TRBV6-1 to TRBJ2-6; D gene ambiguous. The germline V and J ends were trimmed by 11 bases and 0 bases, with 14 bases remaining between them. Germline CDR1 is MNHNS and CDR2 is SASEGT. This CDR3 is built from 15 residues. The DNA of the CDR3 is TGTGCCGTCAGAAATGCCCCCTCTGGGGCCAACGTCCTGACTTTC. It translates to CAVRNAPSGANVLTF.

This clonotype has a count of ten or more. This chain joins TRBV12-3 or TRBV12-4 and TRBJ2-4, with D perhaps assigned TRBD1 or TRBD2 (6 bases each). V lost 3 bases and J 5 bases, leaving 11 bases between the germline ends. The CDR3 is 14 residues long. The CDR3 loop reads CASSLGGRENIQYF. CDR3 nucleotides: TGTGCCAGCAGTTTGGGGGGCCGGGAAAACATTCAGTACTTC.

This clonotype was seen ten or more times. The chain recombines TRBV5-5 with TRBJ1-5; no reliable D call. The CDR3 extends over 15 amino acids. Germline CDR1 is SGHKS and CDR2 is YYEKEE (reference sequence). V lost 1 base and J 0 bases, leaving 8 bases between the germline ends. In DNA form, the CDR3 reads TGTGCCAGCAGCTTGCGAGGGTATAGCAATCAGCCCCAGCATTTT. This encodes CASSLRGYSNQPQHF.

This clonotype was detected many times. The rearrangement joins TRBV6-6 to TRBJ2-5; D remains ambiguous. The V gene's germline CDR1 is MNHNY and CDR2 SVGAGI (reference sequence). Trimming left V 2 bases short and J 5 bases short, with 6 bases between. The CDR3 is made up of 12 amino acids. The CDR3 sequence: CASSYPGETQYF. The CDR3 DNA reads as TGTGCCAGCAGTTACCCCGGGGAGACCCAGTACTTC.

This clonotype was observed at least ten times. The chain combines TRBV7-2 with TRBJ2-1; 8 nucleotides align to TRBD2. Germline trimming cut 2 bases from V and 4 bases from J; bases unmatched to any gene: 4. CDR1 is SGHTA and CDR2 is FQGNSA in the germline V gene. The CDR3 sequence is 15 residues long. The CDR3 nucleotides are TGTGCCAGCAGCTTATCTAGCGGGTCTTACAATGAGCAGTTCTTC. Translated, it gives CASSLSSGSYNEQFF. Full variable domain (remainder filled in from reference TRBV7-2 and TRBJ2-1): GAGVSQSPSNKVTEKGKDVELRCDPISGHTALYWYRQSLGQGLEFLIYFQGNSAPDKSGLPSDRFSAERTGGSVSTLTIQRTQQEDSAVYLCASSLSSGSYNEQFFGPGTRLTVL.